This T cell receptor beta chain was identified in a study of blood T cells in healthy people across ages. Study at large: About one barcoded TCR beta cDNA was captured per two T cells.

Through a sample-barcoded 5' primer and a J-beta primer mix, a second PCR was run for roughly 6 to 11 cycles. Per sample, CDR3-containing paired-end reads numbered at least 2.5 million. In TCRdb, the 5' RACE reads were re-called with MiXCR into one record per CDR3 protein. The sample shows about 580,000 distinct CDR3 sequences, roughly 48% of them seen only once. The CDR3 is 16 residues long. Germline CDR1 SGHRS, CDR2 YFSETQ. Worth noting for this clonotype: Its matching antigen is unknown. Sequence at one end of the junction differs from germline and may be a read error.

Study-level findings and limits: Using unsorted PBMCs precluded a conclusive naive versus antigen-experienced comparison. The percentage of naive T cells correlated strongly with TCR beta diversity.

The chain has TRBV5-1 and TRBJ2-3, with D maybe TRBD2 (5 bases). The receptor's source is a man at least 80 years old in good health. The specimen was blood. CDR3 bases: TGCGCCGGCAGCGCCGGGCTGAGGGAGAGCACAGATACGCAGTATTTT. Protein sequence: CAGSAGLRESTDTQYF. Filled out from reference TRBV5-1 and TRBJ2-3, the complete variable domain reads KAGVTQTPRYLIKTRGQQVTLSCSPISGHRSVSWYQQTPGQGLQFLFEYFSETQRNKGNFPGRFSGRQFSNSRSEMNVSTLELGDSALYLCAGSAGLRESTDTQYFGPGTRLTVL.